A single sample is the source of the 17 T cell receptor beta chains below, sequenced in a study of T-cell memory formation after mild COVID-19. TCRdb analysed the 5' RACE reads with MiXCR anew, one entry per CDR3 protein. This table has about 170,000 distinct CDR3 sequences, approximately 12% appearing once. The sequencing sample was made of PBMCs or a T cell subset sorted from them (not recorded which). The origin of the receptors is a man in his late teens or twenties who had mild COVID-19 (a few samples of this study predate the infection). Cell type and time point are not known.

The V and J genes are TRBV20-1 and TRBJ1-2; possibly TRBD1 for D (5 bases). There are 15 residues in the CDR3. V was clipped by 3 bases and J by 4 bases, with 18 bases between them. Germline CDR1 is DFQATT and CDR2 is SNEGSKA (reference sequence). CDR3 nucleotide sequence: TGCAGTGCTAGGACCCACCCCGGGACCCTCTATGGCTACACCTTC. The encoded protein is CSARTHPGTLYGYTF.

V gene TRBV27 combines with J gene TRBJ2-2; a weak D match, TRBD2 (6 bases). The CDR3 has 14 residues. Germline CDR1 MNHEY, CDR2 SMNVEV (reference sequence). V gave up 6 bases and J gave up 5 bases, with 13 bases separating them. The CDR3 bases are TGTGCCAGCAGAGAGGGACTCGGGACCGGGGAGCTGTTTTTT. Translating gives CASREGLGTGELFF.

The V call is TRBV5-6, the J call TRBJ2-7; the D is unclear. Germline V CDR1 and CDR2: SGHDT, YYEEEE. The CDR3 is 12 amino acids. V lost 0 bases, J lost 5 bases, and 6 bases lay in between. Here the CDR3 DNA reads TGTGCCAGCAGCTTGGTTTACCACGAGCAGTACTTC. Protein: CASSLVYHEQYF. The full variable domain, completed using reference TRBV5-6 and TRBJ2-7, is DAGVTQSPTHLIKTRGQQVTLRCSPKSGHDTVSWYQQALGQGPQFIFQYYEEEERQRGNFPDRFSGHQFPNYSSELNVNALLLGDSALYLCASSLVYHEQYFGPGTRLTVT.

This clonotype has a handful of counts. J is TRBJ1-6 and V is TRBV10-3; TRBD1 matches at 9 bases. Germline loops: CDR1 ENHRY, CDR2 SYGVKD. J lost 8 bases, V lost 2 bases, and 4 bases had no gene match. CDR3 length: 15 residues. CDR3 DNA sequence: TGTGCCATCAGTGAGGTGACAGGGGGGTATTCACCCCTCCACTTT. It codes for CAISEVTGGYSPLHF.

This clonotype came up many times. The chain couples TRBV7-2 to TRBJ2-5; D gene unclear. The germline V gene encodes CDR1 SGHTA and CDR2 FQGNSA. Trimming removed 5 bases from V and 0 bases from J, with 4 bases in between. This CDR3 is 12 amino acids long. The CDR3 DNA reads TGTGCCAGCAGCCTGTACCAAGAGACCCAGTACTTC. Its protein product is CASSLYQETQYF.

This clonotype occurred a few times. This chain connects TRBV2 to TRBJ1-5; a possible D gene is TRBD1 (5 bases). V was cut by 3 bases and J by 2 bases, with 11 bases left in between. Per germline, CDR1 SNHLY and CDR2 FYNNEI. CDR3 size: 15 residues. The CDR3 nucleotides are TGTGCCAGCAGTGACCCCAGGGTCGGCAATCAGCCCCAGCATTTT. The encoded protein is CASSDPRVGNQPQHF.

A few counts support this clonotype. The rearrangement uses TRBV5-1 and TRBJ2-5; TRBD1 matches at 8 bases. V was pared by 7 bases and J by 2 bases, with 4 bases of the junction left unmatched. Germline V gives CDR1 SGHRS, CDR2 YFSETQ. The CDR3 covers 13 residues. The CDR3 here is CASARDRQETQYF. The CDR3 DNA reads TGCGCCAGCGCCCGGGACAGGCAAGAGACCCAGTACTTC.

The chain couples TRBV5-5 to TRBJ1-4; D is unresolved. Germline assignment: CDR1 SGHKS and CDR2 YYEKEE (reference sequence). The CDR3 spans 18 residues. Trimming removed 0 bases at V and 12 bases at J, with 27 bases between. In DNA, the CDR3 is TGTGCCAGCAGCTTGGCGGCTAGCTATAATAATAGAGCCCTTGAACTGTTTTTT. It specifies CASSLAASYNNRALELFF. The variable domain in full, with the rest retrieved from reference TRBV5-5 and TRBJ1-4, is DAGVTQSPTHLIKTRGQQVTLRCSPISGHKSVSWYQQVLGQGPQFIFQYYEKEERGRGNFPDRFSARQFPNYSSELNVNALLLGDSALYLCASSLAASYNNRALELFFGSGTQLSVL.

This clonotype was counted ten times or more. The chain employs TRBV2 and TRBJ2-5, with D unclear. Germline V gives CDR1 SNHLY, CDR2 FYNNEI. V lost 4 bases to trimming and J lost 0 bases, with 3 bases between them. This CDR3 is 12 amino acids long. The CDR3 region has the DNA TGTGCCAGCAGTGCGTACCAAGAGACCCAGTACTTC. Translation: CASSAYQETQYF.

This rearrangement joins TRBV4-3 to TRBJ1-6; D is uncertain. Trimming left V 0 bases short and J 9 bases short, with 12 bases between. This CDR3 has 15 residues. Germline V lookup: CDR1 LGHNA, CDR2 YSLEER. The CDR3 nucleotides read TGCGCCAGCAGCCAAGATGGGGTATCTGGTTCACCCCTCCACTTT. This encodes CASSQDGVSGSPLHF.

This clonotype was detected a few times. The V gene is TRBV6-2 or TRBV6-3, the J gene TRBJ2-3; 7 bases fit TRBD2. V shed 8 bases, J shed 0 bases, and the junction held 2 bases outside the gene matches. Looked up from germline, CDR1 is MNHEY and CDR2 is SVGEGT. The CDR3 runs to 13 residues. In DNA form, the CDR3 reads TGTGCCAGCGGGACTACTAGCACAGATACGCAGTATTTT. It codes for CASGTTSTDTQYF.

This clonotype has just a few counts. This chain links TRBV11-2 with TRBJ1-6, with D hard to call. V lost 1 base to trimming and J lost 10 bases, with 8 bases between them. Looked up from germline, CDR1 is SGHAT and CDR2 is FQNNGV. The CDR3 covers 13 residues. The CDR3 bases are TGTGCCAGCAGCTTAGTAGAGGGATCACCCCTCCACTTT. This codes for CASSLVEGSPLHF.

Only a few counts were recorded for this clonotype. The V gene is TRBV7-3, the J gene TRBJ1-1; no definite D call. Trimming stripped 5 bases from V and 3 bases from J, with 13 bases between. Germline assignment: CDR1 SGHTA and CDR2 FQGTGA. CDR3 length: 14 amino acids. This chain's CDR3 is CASSESPTDTEAFF. The CDR3 region has the DNA TGTGCCAGCAGCGAGAGCCCGACGGACACTGAAGCTTTCTTT.

The chain uses TRBV21-1 and TRBJ1-5; the DNA was not compared with TRBD1, the D call given in the table. TRBV21-1 has pseudogene status. This CDR3 is built from 16 residues. The CDR3 protein is CASRCQQGVDDQPQHF. CDR3 in DNA: TGTGCCAGCAGATGTCAACAGGGGGTAGACGATCAGCCCCAGCATTTT.

This clonotype was observed a few times. This chain uses TRBV20-1 with TRBJ1-5; unclear D gene. Germline V gene sequence: CDR1 DFQATT, CDR2 SNEGSKA (reference sequence). There are 14 residues in the CDR3. Trimming shortened V by 0 bases and J by 7 bases, and 13 bases separated the two germline ends. This CDR3 reads CSARDGGVHQPQHF. CDR3 bases: TGCAGTGCTAGAGATGGAGGCGTTCACCAGCCCCAGCATTTT.

The V gene is TRBV18, the J gene TRBJ2-5, with D possibly being TRBD1 (6 bases). The CDR3 runs to 14 residues. Trimming removed 0 bases from V and 11 bases from J, with 16 bases in between. Germline V gives CDR1 KGHSH, CDR2 LQKENI. CDR3 residues: CASSPPVPGQGQYF. CDR3 coding DNA: TGTGCCAGCTCACCACCGGTTCCGGGGCAGGGGCAGTACTTC.

The rearrangement links TRBV7-6 to TRBJ1-2; tentative D call: TRBD1 (5 bases). V lost 1 base and J lost 4, with 13 bases in between. CDR3 length equals 15 residues. CDR1 is SGHVS and CDR2 is FNYEAQ in the germline V gene. The chain's CDR3 is CASSLGGEFSYGYTF. The DNA for the CDR3 is TGTGCCAGCAGCTTAGGAGGGGAGTTTAGCTATGGCTACACCTTC.